The next 22 T cell receptor beta chains were all read from a single sample in a study of a mutant IDH1 vaccine in newly diagnosed glioma. Clones were read by immunoSEQ multiplex PCR, and TCRdb kept only the in-frame ones, dropping some. The sample has roughly 30,000 clones; 80% to 85% are singletons. Indicated time point: week 47, end of study. In the vaccine, a single dose held 300 ug of the mutant IDH1 20-mer peptide, along with topical imiquimod. Their target antigens are unknown. The material sequenced was PBMCs, taken from a glioma patient whose treatment included an IDH1 peptide vaccine. All receptors derive from a man aged 30 to 39 with glioma.

The chain recombines TRBV5-1 with TRBJ2-1, with 8 bases fitting TRBD2. The CDR3 extends over 15 amino acids. In germline, CDR1 is SGHRS, CDR2 YFSETQ. J was trimmed by 4 bases and V by 1 base; bases with no gene match: 4. The CDR3 bases are TGCGCCAGCAGCTTGTCGGCGGGAGGTTACAATGAGCAGTTCTTC. It translates to CASSLSAGGYNEQFF.

The chain is built from TRBV5-1 and TRBJ2-7; perhaps D is TRBD1 or TRBD2 (5 bases each). Germline CDR1 is SGHRS and CDR2 is YFSETQ. This CDR3 is built from 17 residues. Trimming pared 5 bases from V and 2 bases from J, leaving 23 bases between. The CDR3 here is CASRYWPKGRDPYEQYF. In DNA, the CDR3 is TGCGCCAGCAGATATTGGCCCAAGGGGAGAGACCCCTACGAGCAGTACTTC.

The V call is TRBV13, the J call TRBJ2-1, with TRBD1 matching over 7 bases. Trimming cost V 4 bases and J 0 bases; bases outside gene matches: 6. Germline CDR1 PRHDT, CDR2 FYEKMQ (reference sequence). The CDR3 totals 16 residues. CDR3 protein: CASSSQDRHSYNEQFF. In nucleotides, the CDR3 is TGTGCCAGCAGCTCCCAGGACAGGCACTCCTACAATGAGCAGTTCTTC.

V gene TRBV9 combines with J gene TRBJ2-5, with a possible D match to TRBD2 (6 bases). CDR3 length equals 21 residues. CDR1 and CDR2 (germline): SGDLS, YYNGEE. The germline V and J ends were trimmed by 0 bases and 1 base, with 28 bases remaining between them. CDR3 residues: CASSVAPPSGRETKPQETQYF. For the CDR3, the DNA is TGTGCCAGCAGCGTAGCCCCCCCCTCAGGACGGGAGACTAAACCCCAAGAGACCCAGTACTTC.

This sequence joins TRBV5-1 and TRBJ1-6; TRBD1 might be the D (5 bases). Between the trimmed V and J ends, which lost 0 bases and 7 bases, there was a span of 14 bases. In germline, CDR1 is SGHRS, CDR2 YFSETQ. CDR3 length: 16 amino acids. The CDR3: CASSLAPGIGNSPLHF. The DNA for the CDR3 is TGCGCCAGCAGCTTGGCCCCAGGGATCGGAAATTCACCCCTCCACTTT.

The chain recombines TRBV9 with TRBJ1-1; no firm D call. The length of the CDR3 is 13 residues. The V end was cut by 1 base, the J end by 1 base, with 5 bases between. CDR1 SGDLS and CDR2 YYNGEE come from the germline V gene. Here the CDR3 DNA reads TGTGCCAGCAGCGTATTGAAGAACACTGAAGCTTTCTTT. Amino acid sequence: CASSVLKNTEAFF. Drawing the rest from reference TRBV9 and TRBJ1-1, the complete variable domain is DSGVTQTPKHLITATGQRVTLRCSPRSGDLSVYWYQQSLDQGLQFLIQYYNGEERAKGNILERFSAQQFPDLHSELNLSSLELGDSALYFCASSVLKNTEAFFGQGTRLTVV.

The chain has TRBV15 and TRBJ2-7; TRBD2 agrees at 9 bases. This CDR3 is 15 amino acids long. V gave up 4 bases and J gave up 7 bases; unmatched junction bases: 11. CDR1 and CDR2 from the germline V gene are LNHNV and YYDKDF (reference sequence). The chain's CDR3 is CATSIETSGLYEQYF. The CDR3 DNA sequence: TGTGCCACCAGCATCGAGACTAGCGGCCTTTATGAGCAGTACTTC.

CDR3 nucleotides: TGTGCCAGCAGTTACTCCAGGGGTTCATACGAGCAGTACTTC. Residues: CASSYSRGSYEQYF. This chain connects TRBV6-6 to TRBJ2-7, with TRBD1 as a possible D gene (6 bases). Per the germline V gene, CDR1 is MNHNY and CDR2 is SVGAGI (reference sequence). V gave up 0 bases and J gave up 4 bases, with 10 bases separating them. This CDR3 is built from 14 residues.

This chain uses TRBV5-8 with TRBJ2-4; either TRBD1 or TRBD2 may supply D (5 bases each). Trimming removed 2 bases at V and 9 bases at J, with 18 bases between. Germline CDR1 is SGHTS and CDR2 is YDEGEE. This CDR3 is 15 amino acids long. In nucleotides, the CDR3 is TGTGCCAGCAGCTTTAGAGGGGCCCAGTTCGCCATTCAGTACTTC. This gives the protein CASSFRGAQFAIQYF. The full variable domain, in which reference TRBV5-8 and TRBJ2-4 provide the parts outside the CDR3, is EAGVTQSPTHLIKTRGQQATLRCSPISGHTSVYWYQQALGLGLQFLLWYDEGEERNRGNFPPRFSGRQFPNYSSELNVNALELEDSALYLCASSFRGAQFAIQYFGAGTRLSVL.

The chain is built from TRBV11-2 and TRBJ1-3; D call uncertain. The V gene lost 1 base and the J gene lost 4 bases, with 11 bases spanning the gap. In germline, CDR1 is SGHAT, CDR2 FQNNGV. CDR3 length: 15 residues. The CDR3 DNA reads TGTGCCAGCAGCTTAGTGCCCCCTCCAGGAAACACCATATATTTT. This translates into CASSLVPPPGNTIYF.

V is TRBV7-2 and J is TRBJ2-6; either TRBD1 or TRBD2 may fit D (5 bases each). Trimming left V 9 bases short and J 0 bases short, with 9 bases between. The CDR3 runs 14 residues. In germline, CDR1 is SGHTA, CDR2 FQGNSA. The CDR3 DNA follows: TGTGCCAGAAGTGGGGGCTCTGGGGCCAACGTCCTGACTTTC. It specifies CARSGGSGANVLTF.

The genes are TRBV4-1 and TRBJ2-3; D gene uncertain. Trimming left V 0 bases short and J 1 base short, with 14 bases between. The germline V gene encodes CDR1 MGHRA and CDR2 YSYEKL. CDR3 size: 17 residues. DNA for the CDR3: TGCGCCAGCAGCCAAGATGGGTATTGGGTTGGCACAGATACGCAGTATTTT. Its translation: CASSQDGYWVGTDTQYF.

The chain combines TRBV5-1 with TRBJ2-3, with D possibly being TRBD2 (6 bases). Looked up from germline, CDR1 is SGHRS and CDR2 is YFSETQ. The germline V and J ends were trimmed by 7 bases and 1 base, with 16 bases remaining between them. The CDR3 is made up of 15 amino acids. The CDR3 DNA reads as TGCGCCAGCGGCATGGGGGGAGTGGGCACAGATACGCAGTATTTT. It yields the protein CASGMGGVGTDTQYF.

This chain connects TRBV2 to TRBJ2-5, with a possible D match to TRBD2 (5 bases). CDR3 length: 14 residues. The germline V gene has CDR1 SNHLY and CDR2 FYNNEI. The ends were cut back, 8 bases at V and 3 bases at J, with 16 bases in the middle. This CDR3 reads CASDLEGGEETQYF. The CDR3 region has the DNA TGTGCCAGCGACCTCGAGGGTGGGGAAGAGACCCAGTACTTC.

The DNA for the CDR3 is TGTGCCAGCAGCGACGACGGGCCGTCCTCCCCTAGCACAGATACGCAGTATTTT. Translated, it gives CASSDDGPSSPSTDTQYF. The chain uses TRBV9 and TRBJ2-3; no clear D. The CDR3 is 18 residues long. V was cut by 3 bases and J by 0 bases, with 20 bases left in between. Germline-derived CDR1 and CDR2 are SGDLS and YYNGEE.

This clone was recorded only once. CDR3: CAIYGVAGELFF. CDR3 sequence (DNA): TGTGCCATCTATGGAGTCGCCGGGGAGCTGTTTTTT. V and J are TRBV6-5 and TRBJ2-2; no firm D call. The germline V gene has CDR1 MNHEY and CDR2 SVGAGI. This CDR3 contains 12 residues. Trimming stripped 10 bases from V and 6 bases from J, with 12 bases between.

V gene TRBV6-1 combines with J gene TRBJ2-2; D may be TRBD1 (5 bases). CDR1 is MNHNS and CDR2 is SASEGT in the germline V gene. The CDR3 loop spans 14 amino acids. Trimming removed 3 bases from V and 0 bases from J, with 5 bases in between. CDR3 loop: CASSEGPNTGELFF. CDR3 coding DNA: TGTGCCAGCAGTGAGGGGCCGAACACCGGGGAGCTGTTTTTT.

The genes are TRBV30 and TRBJ2-3; the D is unclear. The germline CDR1 and CDR2 sequences are GTSNPN and SVGIG (reference sequence). This CDR3 has 12 amino acids. The V end was cut by 4 bases, the J end by 4 bases, with 9 bases between. The CDR3 nucleotides read TGTGCCTGGAAAAGGTCCTCAGATACGCAGTATTTT. Translating gives CAWKRSSDTQYF.

This clone was detected a few times. The chain has TRBV11-3 and TRBJ2-5; D might be TRBD1 (5 bases). This CDR3 has 13 residues. In germline, CDR1 is SGHNT, CDR2 YENEEA. V lost 2 bases, J lost 4 bases, and 8 bases lay in between. The CDR3 here is CASSLSGLETQYF. CDR3 in DNA: TGTGCCAGCAGCTTATCAGGGTTAGAGACCCAGTACTTC.

This rearrangement joins TRBV2 to TRBJ2-7, with unresolved D. The CDR3 has 14 residues. Germline V lookup: CDR1 SNHLY, CDR2 FYNNEI. Between the trimmed V and J ends, which lost 6 bases and 0 bases, there was a span of 12 bases. CDR3 in amino acids: CASRSKGYSYEQYF. The CDR3 DNA follows: TGTGCCAGCAGAAGTAAGGGTTACTCCTACGAGCAGTACTTC.

This chain joins TRBV27 and TRBJ2-3; 8 bases fit TRBD1. Germline-derived CDR1 and CDR2 are MNHEY and SMNVEV (reference sequence). The junction had 2 bases not matched to a gene; V was cut back by 5 bases and J by 1 base. The CDR3 consists of 14 residues. CDR3 coding DNA: TGTGCCAGCAGTACCAGGGGGCGCACAGATACGCAGTATTTT. Translating it yields CASSTRGRTDTQYF.

This clone was detected once. The chain uses TRBV11-2 and TRBJ2-7; no firm D call. Germline CDR1 reads SGHAT; CDR2 reads FQNNGV. V was shortened by 5 bases and J by 2 bases, with 16 bases between the two germline ends. The CDR3 totals 15 residues. The CDR3 DNA reads as TGTGCCAGCAGCCTACTGTGGGCATCTACCTACGAGCAGTACTTC. Protein sequence: CASSLLWASTYEQYF.